Listed below are T cell receptor beta chains from one sample, sequenced in a study of control samples from healthy donors and cancer patients. Profiling relied on immunoSEQ multiplex PCR, and the TCRdb table lists in-frame clones only, not all of them. The sample has around 200,000 clones; around 94% are singletons. Source material: blood. The receptors shown here come from a man aged 50 or older in good health. The CDR3 runs from the conserved cysteine through the conserved F or W. A D gene is named only where the DNA matches it firmly. Clone sizes are given selectively: once, few, many, or a class where the clone is expanded.

size: NA
J: TRBJ1-5
V: TRBV2
D: TRBD1
DNA: TGTGCCAGCATCGAAGGGACAGGCAGTCATCAGCCCCAGCATTTT
CDR3: CASIEGTGSHQPQHF

size: NA
J: TRBJ1-5
V: TRBV24-1
D: NA
DNA: TGTGCCACCAGTGGGGATGGCAATCAGCCCCAGCATTTT
CDR3: CATSGDGNQPQHF

size: NA
J: TRBJ2-7
V: TRBV6-5
D: TRBD2
DNA: TGTGCCAGCCGCGGGGGACCATACGAGCAGTACTTC
CDR3: CASRGGPYEQYF

size: few
J: TRBJ1-6
V: TRBV6-5
D: NA
DNA: TGTGCCAGCAAAACAGGGTTAGGGTCACCCCTCCACTTT
CDR3: CASKTGLGSPLHF

size: once
J: TRBJ2-6
V: TRBV7-9
D: TRBD1
DNA: TGTGCCAAAACGCCGGGACAGGAATTCTCTGGGGCCAACGTCCTGACTTTC
CDR3: CAKTPGQEFSGANVLTF

size: NA
J: TRBJ1-2
V: TRBV2
D: TRBD1
DNA: TGTGCCAGCAGTTTCCTGGACGGGACAGGGGGTGGCTACACCTTC
CDR3: CASSFLDGTGGGYTF

size: NA
J: TRBJ2-1
V: TRBV9
D: NA
DNA: TGTGCCAGCAGCGGGGGTACGGGAGTCTACAATGAGCAGTTCTTC
CDR3: CASSGGTGVYNEQFF

size: NA
J: TRBJ2-1
V: TRBV5-4
D: TRBD2
DNA: TGTGCCAGCAGCTCACCGACTAGCGGGGGGTTCTACAATGAGCAGTTCTTC
CDR3: CASSSPTSGGFYNEQFF

size: NA
J: TRBJ2-6
V: TRBV28
D: NA
DNA: TGTGCCAGCAGTCCTTTATTGGGAGCAGCGCTGGCCAACGTCCTGACTTTC
CDR3: CASSPLLGAALANVLTF

size: NA
J: TRBJ1-5
V: TRBV5-8
D: NA
DNA: TGTGCCAGCAGCCTCGGGACGCATCAGCCCCAGCATTTT
CDR3: CASSLGTHQPQHF

size: NA
J: TRBJ1-2
V: TRBV7-2
D: NA
DNA: TGTGCCAGCAGCTTAGGCGGAGCTAACTATGGCTACACCTTC
CDR3: CASSLGGANYGYTF

size: NA
J: TRBJ2-7
V: TRBV24-1
D: TRBD1
DNA: TGTGCCACCAGTGATTGGGGACAGGGGAGTTCCTACGAGCAGTACTTC
CDR3: CATSDWGQGSSYEQYF

size: NA
J: TRBJ2-2
V: TRBV5-5
D: NA
DNA: TGTGCCAGCAGCTTGGCTCGGGGGTTCGCGAACACCGGGGAGCTGTTTTTT
CDR3: CASSLARGFANTGELFF

size: once
J: TRBJ2-5
V: TRBV5-1
D: NA
DNA: TGCGCCAGCAGCTTGGTGTCGAACCAAGAGACCCAGTACTTC
CDR3: CASSLVSNQETQYF

size: NA
J: TRBJ2-7
V: TRBV7-7
D: TRBD2
DNA: TGTGCTAGCAGCCCTAGCGGGGCGTACGAGCAGTACTTC
CDR3: CASSPSGAYEQYF

size: once
J: TRBJ2-3
V: TRBV6-2/TRBV6-3
D: TRBD1
DNA: TGTGCCAGCAGTTTTGGGACGACAGGGTTCGATACGCAGTATTTT
CDR3: CASSFGTTGFDTQYF

size: NA
J: TRBJ1-1
V: TRBV7-9
D: NA
DNA: TGTGCCAGCAGCGAGGAGCTTTCGAACACTGAAGCTTTCTTT
CDR3: CASSEELSNTEAFF

size: NA
J: TRBJ2-2
V: TRBV6-5
D: NA
DNA: TGTGCCAGCAGGGCCACTCCGCTCACCGGGGAGCTGTTTTTT
CDR3: CASRATPLTGELFF

size: NA
J: TRBJ2-5
V: TRBV2
D: TRBD2
DNA: TGTGCCAGCAGTTCGACTAGCGGGGGGTCAGAGACCCAGTACTTC
CDR3: CASSSTSGGSETQYF

size: NA
J: TRBJ1-1
V: TRBV10-2
D: NA
DNA: TGCGCCAGCAGTGAGATTGGGGGGGGCACTGAAGCTTTCTTT
CDR3: CASSEIGGGTEAFF

size: NA
J: TRBJ1-2
V: TRBV6-5
D: NA
DNA: TGTGCCAGCAGAGGAGTGGACTATGGCTACACCTTC
CDR3: CASRGVDYGYTF

size: NA
J: TRBJ1-6
V: TRBV6-2/TRBV6-3
D: NA
DNA: TGTGCCAGCAGCCCTGTACTTCCGGTTAATTCACCCCTCCACTTT
CDR3: CASSPVLPVNSPLHF

size: NA
J: TRBJ1-6
V: TRBV6-1
D: NA
DNA: TGTGCCAGCAGTGAAGCTCGACCACGCGTCTCACCCCTCCACTTT
CDR3: CASSEARPRVSPLHF

size: NA
J: TRBJ1-2
V: TRBV29-1
D: NA
DNA: TGCAGCGGTACAGGCGGCTATGGCTACACCTTC
CDR3: CSGTGGYGYTF

size: NA
J: TRBJ2-5
V: TRBV15
D: NA
DNA: TGTGCCACCGGGAGGAGCCAAGAGACCCAGTACTTC
CDR3: CATGRSQETQYF

size: NA
J: TRBJ1-1
V: TRBV23-1
D: TRBD1
DNA: TGCGCCAGCAGTCCCCCCACCGGGACAGTGAACACTGAAGCTTTCTTT
CDR3: CASSPPTGTVNTEAFF

size: NA
J: TRBJ2-5
V: TRBV5-1
D: NA
DNA: TGCGCCAGCAGCTCCCCGGGGCCCGGACAAGAGACCCAGTACTTC
CDR3: CASSSPGPGQETQYF

size: once
J: TRBJ2-7
V: TRBV7-9
D: NA
DNA: TGTGCCAGCAGCTCCCTGGGGCGCTCCTACGAGCAGTACTTC
CDR3: CASSSLGRSYEQYF

size: NA
J: TRBJ2-3
V: TRBV5-5
D: TRBD2
DNA: TGTGCCAGCAGCGCGCTAGGAGCGGGAGCAGATACGCAGTATTTT
CDR3: CASSALGAGADTQYF

size: NA
J: TRBJ1-3
V: TRBV9
D: NA
DNA: TGTGCCAGCAGAGGGACGGCTGGAAACACCATATATTTT
CDR3: CASRGTAGNTIYF

size: NA
J: TRBJ1-4
V: TRBV28
D: TRBD1
DNA: TGTGCCAGCAGTTCGTCGACAGGGACGGGTGAAAAACTGTTTTTT
CDR3: CASSSSTGTGEKLFF

size: NA
J: TRBJ1-4
V: TRBV11-2
D: NA
DNA: TGTGCCAGCACCTTTTCGACCGGGCCAAATGAAAAACTGTTTTTT
CDR3: CASTFSTGPNEKLFF

size: NA
J: TRBJ2-7
V: TRBV24-1
D: NA
DNA: TGTGCCACCAGTGACCTGGACTCTGCCGTGTACGAGCAGTACTTC
CDR3: CATSDLDSAVYEQYF

size: NA
J: TRBJ1-1
V: TRBV5-1
D: NA
DNA: TGCGCCAGCAGCAGGGCGGGGAGGGGGGAGACTGAAGCTTTCTTT
CDR3: CASSRAGRGETEAFF

size: NA
J: TRBJ1-6
V: TRBV5-1
D: NA
DNA: TGCGCCAGCAGCTTGGAGAATAATTCACCCCTCCACTTT
CDR3: CASSLENNSPLHF

size: NA
J: TRBJ2-1
V: TRBV6-2/TRBV6-3
D: TRBD2
DNA: TGTGCCAGCAGTTCCGGCGGGGGGGCCTACAATGAGCAGTTCTTC
CDR3: CASSSGGGAYNEQFF

size: NA
J: TRBJ2-7
V: TRBV7-2
D: TRBD1
DNA: TGTGCCAGCGGCCGACAGGGTTTTGACGAGCAGTACTTC
CDR3: CASGRQGFDEQYF

size: NA
J: TRBJ1-2
V: TRBV4-1
D: NA
DNA: TGCGCCAGCAGCCAAGTGACGACGGGTGGGCATGGCTACACCTTC
CDR3: CASSQVTTGGHGYTF

size: NA
J: TRBJ1-5
V: TRBV7-2
D: NA
DNA: TGTGCCAGCAGCTTAGCTTCGAGTAATAGCAATCAGCCCCAGCATTTT
CDR3: CASSLASSNSNQPQHF

size: NA
J: TRBJ2-1
V: TRBV5-1
D: NA
DNA: TGCGCCAGCAGCTTTCTGTCTGGGCTCAATGAGCAGTTCTTC
CDR3: CASSFLSGLNEQFF

size: once
J: TRBJ1-6
V: TRBV5-1
D: NA
DNA: TGCGCCAGCAGCCTGGAGGGGGGAGAAGCGTCACCCCTCCACTTT
CDR3: CASSLEGGEASPLHF

size: NA
J: TRBJ2-2
V: TRBV7-2
D: TRBD1
DNA: TGTGCCAGCAGCTTAGTCCAGGGGGCCACCGGGGAGCTGTTTTTT
CDR3: CASSLVQGATGELFF

size: NA
J: TRBJ2-5
V: TRBV29-1
D: NA
DNA: TGCAGCGTTGAAGGTCATGGGGCAGGAGCGGAGACCCAGTACTTC
CDR3: CSVEGHGAGAETQYF

size: NA
J: TRBJ1-5
V: TRBV19
D: NA
DNA: TGTGCCAGTAGTATTAGCAATCAGCCCCAGCATTTT
CDR3: CASSISNQPQHF

size: NA
J: TRBJ1-1
V: TRBV11-2
D: NA
DNA: TGTGCCAGCAGCTCCCAACGGGACACTGAAGCTTTCTTT
CDR3: CASSSQRDTEAFF

size: once
J: TRBJ1-1
V: TRBV6-5
D: NA
DNA: TGTGCCAGCAGTTACTCAGCAGGGTTGGACACTGAAGCTTTCTTT
CDR3: CASSYSAGLDTEAFF

size: NA
J: TRBJ1-6
V: TRBV27
D: NA
DNA: TGTGCCAGCAGTTCCTACGGGGCAGGGGCTACCTATAATTCACCCCTCCACTTT
CDR3: CASSSYGAGATYNSPLHF

size: NA
J: TRBJ1-1
V: TRBV27
D: NA
DNA: TGTGCCAGCAGTTTGAGTGCAGGGATTAACACTGAAGCTTTCTTT
CDR3: CASSLSAGINTEAFF